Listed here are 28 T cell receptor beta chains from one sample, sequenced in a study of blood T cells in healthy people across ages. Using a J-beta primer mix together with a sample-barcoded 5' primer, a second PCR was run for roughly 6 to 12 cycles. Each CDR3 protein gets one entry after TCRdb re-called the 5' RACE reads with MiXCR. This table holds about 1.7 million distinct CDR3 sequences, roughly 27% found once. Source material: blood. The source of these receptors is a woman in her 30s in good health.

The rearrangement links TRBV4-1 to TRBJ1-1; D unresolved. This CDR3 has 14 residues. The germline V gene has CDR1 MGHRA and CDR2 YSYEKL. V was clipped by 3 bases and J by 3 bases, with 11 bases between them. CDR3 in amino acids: CASSHGELDTEAFF. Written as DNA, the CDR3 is TGCGCCAGCAGCCATGGGGAATTGGACACTGAAGCTTTCTTT.

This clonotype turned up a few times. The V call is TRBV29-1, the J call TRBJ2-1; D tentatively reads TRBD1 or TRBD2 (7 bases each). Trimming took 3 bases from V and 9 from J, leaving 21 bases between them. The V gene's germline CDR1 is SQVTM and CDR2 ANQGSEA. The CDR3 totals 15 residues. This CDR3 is CSVEREGAQIGEQFF. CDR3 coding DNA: TGCAGCGTTGAGAGGGAGGGGGCCCAAATTGGTGAGCAGTTCTTC.

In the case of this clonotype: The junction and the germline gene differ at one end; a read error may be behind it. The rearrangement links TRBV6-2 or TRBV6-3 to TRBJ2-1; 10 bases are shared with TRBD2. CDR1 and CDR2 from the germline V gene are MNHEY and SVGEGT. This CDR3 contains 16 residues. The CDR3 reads CAISPKAGGQYNEQFF. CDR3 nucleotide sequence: TGTGCCATCAGTCCCAAAGCGGGGGGGCAATACAATGAGCAGTTCTTC.

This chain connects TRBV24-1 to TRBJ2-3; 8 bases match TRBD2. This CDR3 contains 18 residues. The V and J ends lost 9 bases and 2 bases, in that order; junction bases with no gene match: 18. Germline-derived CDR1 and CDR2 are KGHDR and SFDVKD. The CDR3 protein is CATPGAGVSVSNTDTQYF. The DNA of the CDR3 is TGTGCCACCCCAGGAGCGGGAGTATCCGTGTCAAACACAGATACGCAGTATTTT.

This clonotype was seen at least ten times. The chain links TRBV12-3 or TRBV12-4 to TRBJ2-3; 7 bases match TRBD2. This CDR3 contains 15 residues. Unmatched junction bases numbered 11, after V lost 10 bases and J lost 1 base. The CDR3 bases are TGTGCCATCTCCCAGCTAGCGGAGGGCACAGATACGCAGTATTTT. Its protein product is CAISQLAEGTDTQYF.

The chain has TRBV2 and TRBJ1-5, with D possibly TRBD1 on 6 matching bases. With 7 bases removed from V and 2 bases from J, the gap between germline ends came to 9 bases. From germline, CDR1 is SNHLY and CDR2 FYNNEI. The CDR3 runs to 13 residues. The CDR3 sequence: CASKPGGNQPQHF. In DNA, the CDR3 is TGTGCCAGCAAGCCAGGGGGCAATCAGCCCCAGCATTTT.

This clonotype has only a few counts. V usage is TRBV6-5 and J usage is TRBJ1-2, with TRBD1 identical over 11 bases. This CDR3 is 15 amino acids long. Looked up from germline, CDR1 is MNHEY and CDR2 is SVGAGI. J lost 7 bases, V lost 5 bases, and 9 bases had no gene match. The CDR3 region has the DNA TGTGCCAGCAGTCTCGTTGGACAGGGGGCTGGTGGCTACACCTTC. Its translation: CASSLVGQGAGGYTF.

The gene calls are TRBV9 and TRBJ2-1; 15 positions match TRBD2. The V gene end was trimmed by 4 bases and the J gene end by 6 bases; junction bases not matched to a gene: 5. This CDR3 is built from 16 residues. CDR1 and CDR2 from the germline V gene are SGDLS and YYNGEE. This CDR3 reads CASSPRTSGGANEQFF. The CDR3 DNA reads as TGTGCCAGCAGCCCGCGGACTAGCGGGGGGGCCAATGAGCAGTTCTTC.

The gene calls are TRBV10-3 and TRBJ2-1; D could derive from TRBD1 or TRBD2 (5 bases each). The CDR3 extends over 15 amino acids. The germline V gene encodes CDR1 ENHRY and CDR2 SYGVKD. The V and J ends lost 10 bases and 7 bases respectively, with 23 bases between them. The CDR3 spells CATSTDGASGNEQFF. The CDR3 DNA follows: TGTGCCACCAGCACTGACGGGGCCTCAGGGAATGAGCAGTTCTTC.

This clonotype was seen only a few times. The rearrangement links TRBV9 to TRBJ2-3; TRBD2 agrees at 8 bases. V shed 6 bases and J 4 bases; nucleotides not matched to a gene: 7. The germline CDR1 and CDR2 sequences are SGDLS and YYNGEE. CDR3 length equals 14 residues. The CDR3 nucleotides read TGTGCCAGCAAACGGGAGGGCCGGTCAGATACGCAGTATTTT. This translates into CASKREGRSDTQYF.

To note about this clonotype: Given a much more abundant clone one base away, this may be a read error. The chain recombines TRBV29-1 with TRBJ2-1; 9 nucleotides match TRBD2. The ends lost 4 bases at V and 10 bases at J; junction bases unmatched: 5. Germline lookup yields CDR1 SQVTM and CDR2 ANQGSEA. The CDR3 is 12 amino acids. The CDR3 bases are TGCAGCGTTGCTAGCGGGGACTACGAGCAGTTCTTC. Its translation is CSVASGDYEQFF.

In DNA, the CDR3 is TGTGCCAGCTCTTTTGGGGACCCCGCGACCCAGTACTTC. It encodes CASSFGDPATQYF. The rearrangement links TRBV28 to TRBJ2-5; either TRBD1 or TRBD2 may fit D (5 bases each). CDR1 is MDHEN, CDR2 SYDVKM, per germline. V lost 8 bases, J lost 7 bases, and 17 bases lay in between. The CDR3 totals 13 residues.

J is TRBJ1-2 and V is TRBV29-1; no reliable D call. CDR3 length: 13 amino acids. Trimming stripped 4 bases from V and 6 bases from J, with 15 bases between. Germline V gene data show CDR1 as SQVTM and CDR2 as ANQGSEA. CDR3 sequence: CSVAKDPSDGYTF. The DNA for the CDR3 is TGCAGCGTTGCAAAAGATCCCAGCGATGGCTACACCTTC.

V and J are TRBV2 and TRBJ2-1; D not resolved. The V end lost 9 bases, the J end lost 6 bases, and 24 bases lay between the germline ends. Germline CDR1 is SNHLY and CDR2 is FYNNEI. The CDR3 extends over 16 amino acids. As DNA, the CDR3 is TGTGCCAGTAAAGCGCCACTCAGAATAGTGACCAATGAGCAGTTCTTC. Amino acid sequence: CASKAPLRIVTNEQFF.

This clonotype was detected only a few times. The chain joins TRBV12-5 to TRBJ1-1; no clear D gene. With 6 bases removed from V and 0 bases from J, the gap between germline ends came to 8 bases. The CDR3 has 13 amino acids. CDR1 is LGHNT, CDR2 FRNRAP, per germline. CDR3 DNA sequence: TGTGCTAGTGGGGTCCTAATGAACACTGAAGCTTTCTTT. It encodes CASGVLMNTEAFF.

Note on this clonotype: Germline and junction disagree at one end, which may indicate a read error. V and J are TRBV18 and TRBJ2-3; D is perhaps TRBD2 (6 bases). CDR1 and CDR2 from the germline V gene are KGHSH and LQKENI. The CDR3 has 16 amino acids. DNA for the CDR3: TGTGCCGGCTCACCATCCCCCCTAGCGAGCACAGATACGCAGTATTTT. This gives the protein CAGSPSPLASTDTQYF.

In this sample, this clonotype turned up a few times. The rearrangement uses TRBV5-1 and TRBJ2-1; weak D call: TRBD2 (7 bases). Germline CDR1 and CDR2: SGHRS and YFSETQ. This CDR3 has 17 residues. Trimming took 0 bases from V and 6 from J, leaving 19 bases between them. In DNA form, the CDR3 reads TGCGCCAGCAGCTTGGGGTTCGGGGGGCGTTTCGTCAATGAGCAGTTCTTC. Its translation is CASSLGFGGRFVNEQFF. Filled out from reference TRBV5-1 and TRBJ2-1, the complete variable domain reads KAGVTQTPRYLIKTRGQQVTLSCSPISGHRSVSWYQQTPGQGLQFLFEYFSETQRNKGNFPGRFSGRQFSNSRSEMNVSTLELGDSALYLCASSLGFGGRFVNEQFFGPGTRLTVL.

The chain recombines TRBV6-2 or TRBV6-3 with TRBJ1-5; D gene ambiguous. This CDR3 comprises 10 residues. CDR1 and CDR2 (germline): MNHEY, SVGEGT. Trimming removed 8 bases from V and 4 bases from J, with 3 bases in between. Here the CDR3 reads CASPNQPQHF. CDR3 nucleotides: TGTGCCAGCCCAAATCAGCCCCAGCATTTT.

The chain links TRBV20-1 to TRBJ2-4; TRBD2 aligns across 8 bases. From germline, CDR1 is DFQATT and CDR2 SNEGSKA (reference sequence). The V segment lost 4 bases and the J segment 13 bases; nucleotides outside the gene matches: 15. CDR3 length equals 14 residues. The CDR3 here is CSAIAGPGHNEQYF. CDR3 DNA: TGCAGTGCTATAGCGGGGCCTGGGCACAATGAGCAGTACTTC.

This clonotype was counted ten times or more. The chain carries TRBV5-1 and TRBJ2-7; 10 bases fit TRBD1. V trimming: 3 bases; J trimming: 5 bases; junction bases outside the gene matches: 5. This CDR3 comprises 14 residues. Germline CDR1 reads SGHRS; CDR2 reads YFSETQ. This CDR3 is CASSSWDRGDEQYF. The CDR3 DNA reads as TGCGCCAGCAGCTCATGGGACAGGGGCGACGAGCAGTACTTC.

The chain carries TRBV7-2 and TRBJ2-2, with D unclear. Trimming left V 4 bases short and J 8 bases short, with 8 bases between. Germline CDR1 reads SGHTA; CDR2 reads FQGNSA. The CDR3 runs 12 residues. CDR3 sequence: CASSWHGGELFF. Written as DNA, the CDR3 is TGTGCCAGCAGCTGGCATGGAGGGGAGCTGTTTTTT.

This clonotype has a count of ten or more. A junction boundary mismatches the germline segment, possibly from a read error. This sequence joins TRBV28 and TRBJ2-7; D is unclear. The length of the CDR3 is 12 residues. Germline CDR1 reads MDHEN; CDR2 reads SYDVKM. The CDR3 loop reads CASSLPGYEQYF. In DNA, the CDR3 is TGCGCCAGCAGTTTACCCGGATACGAGCAGTACTTC.

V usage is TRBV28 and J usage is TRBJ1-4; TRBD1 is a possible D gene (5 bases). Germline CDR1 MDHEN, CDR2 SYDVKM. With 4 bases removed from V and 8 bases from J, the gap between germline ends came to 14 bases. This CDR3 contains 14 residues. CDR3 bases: TGTGCCAGCAGTTCACACGGGGCTTTCGAAAAACTGTTTTTT. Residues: CASSSHGAFEKLFF.

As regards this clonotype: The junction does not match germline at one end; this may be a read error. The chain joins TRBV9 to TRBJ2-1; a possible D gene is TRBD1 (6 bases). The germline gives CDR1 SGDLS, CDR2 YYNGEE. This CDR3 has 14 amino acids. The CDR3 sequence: CASSGDRLGNEQFF. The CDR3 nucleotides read TGTGCTAGCAGCGGCGACAGGTTGGGGAATGAGCAGTTCTTC.

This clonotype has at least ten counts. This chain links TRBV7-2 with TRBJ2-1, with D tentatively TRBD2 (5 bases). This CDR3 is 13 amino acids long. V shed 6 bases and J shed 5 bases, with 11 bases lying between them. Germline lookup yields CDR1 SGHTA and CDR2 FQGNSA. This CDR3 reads CASRRGPNNEQFF. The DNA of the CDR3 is TGTGCCAGCAGACGCGGGCCAAACAATGAGCAGTTCTTC.

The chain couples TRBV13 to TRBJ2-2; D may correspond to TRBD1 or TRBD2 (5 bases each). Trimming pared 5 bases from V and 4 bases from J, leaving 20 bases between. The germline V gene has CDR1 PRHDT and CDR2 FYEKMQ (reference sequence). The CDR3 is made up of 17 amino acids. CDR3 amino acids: CASSPWVRGPSTGELFF. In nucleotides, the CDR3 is TGTGCCAGCAGCCCCTGGGTCCGGGGACCAAGCACCGGGGAGCTGTTTTTT.

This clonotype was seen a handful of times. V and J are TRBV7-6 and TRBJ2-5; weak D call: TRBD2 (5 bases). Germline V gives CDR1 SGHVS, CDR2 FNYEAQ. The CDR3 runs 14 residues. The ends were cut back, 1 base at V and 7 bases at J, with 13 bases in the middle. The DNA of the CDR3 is TGTGCCAGCAGCTTAGGGAGGCCTCCTGGGACCCAGTACTTC. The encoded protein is CASSLGRPPGTQYF.

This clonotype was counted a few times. The CDR3 DNA follows: TGCAGCGTGGCGACAGGGCAACTTACCTACAATGAGCAGTTCTTC. It yields the protein CSVATGQLTYNEQFF. The chain couples TRBV29-1 to TRBJ2-1, with 7 nucleotides matching TRBD1. The CDR3 covers 15 residues. Per germline, CDR1 SQVTM and CDR2 ANQGSEA. Losses at the gene ends were 6 bases for V and 2 bases for J; bases not matched to a gene: 10.